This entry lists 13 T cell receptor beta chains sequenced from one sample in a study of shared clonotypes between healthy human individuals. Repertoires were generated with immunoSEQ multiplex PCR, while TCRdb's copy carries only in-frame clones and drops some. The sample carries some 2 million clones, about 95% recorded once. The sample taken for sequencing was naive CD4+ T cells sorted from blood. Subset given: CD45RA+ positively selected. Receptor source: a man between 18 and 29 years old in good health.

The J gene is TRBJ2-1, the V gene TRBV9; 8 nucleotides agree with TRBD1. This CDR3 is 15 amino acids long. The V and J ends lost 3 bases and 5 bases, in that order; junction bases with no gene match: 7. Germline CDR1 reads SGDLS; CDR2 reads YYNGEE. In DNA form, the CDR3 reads TGTGCCAGCAGCGCAGGACAGGGCTTAAACAATGAGCAGTTCTTC. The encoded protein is CASSAGQGLNNEQFF.

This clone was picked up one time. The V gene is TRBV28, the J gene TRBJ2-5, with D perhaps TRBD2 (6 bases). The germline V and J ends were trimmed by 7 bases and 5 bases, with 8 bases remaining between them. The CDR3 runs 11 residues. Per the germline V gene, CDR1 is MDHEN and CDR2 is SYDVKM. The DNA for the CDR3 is TGTGCCAGCAAAGGGAGGGAGACCCAGTACTTC. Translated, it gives CASKGRETQYF.

CDR3 bases: TGCGCCAGCAGCTTGGACGTAGCCGGGACTAGCGTCTCCTACGAGCAGTACTTC. As protein: CASSLDVAGTSVSYEQYF. The V gene is TRBV5-1, the J gene TRBJ2-7, with 10 bases aligning to TRBD2. The J segment lost 0 bases and the V segment lost 0 bases, leaving 9 bases of the junction unmatched. The CDR3 runs to 18 residues. CDR1 is SGHRS, CDR2 YFSETQ, per germline.

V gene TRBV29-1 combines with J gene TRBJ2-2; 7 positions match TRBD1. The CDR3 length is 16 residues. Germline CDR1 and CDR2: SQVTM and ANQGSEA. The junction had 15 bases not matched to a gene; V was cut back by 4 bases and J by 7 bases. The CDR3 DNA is TGCAGCGTTGCCACGGGCCCCCAGGGGGTTCGCGGGGAGCTGTTTTTT. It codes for CSVATGPQGVRGELFF.

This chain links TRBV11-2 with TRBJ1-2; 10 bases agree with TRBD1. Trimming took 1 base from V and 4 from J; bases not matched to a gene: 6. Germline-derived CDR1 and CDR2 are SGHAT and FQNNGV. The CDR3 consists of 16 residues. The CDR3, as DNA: TGTGCCAGCAGCTTAGCCTTAGGGACAGGGGCCTATGGCTACACCTTC. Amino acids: CASSLALGTGAYGYTF.

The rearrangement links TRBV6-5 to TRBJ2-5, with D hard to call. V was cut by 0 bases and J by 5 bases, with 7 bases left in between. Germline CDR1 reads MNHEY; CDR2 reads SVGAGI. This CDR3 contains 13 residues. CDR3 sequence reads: CASSYSARETQYF. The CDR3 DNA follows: TGTGCCAGCAGTTACTCAGCTAGGGAGACCCAGTACTTC.

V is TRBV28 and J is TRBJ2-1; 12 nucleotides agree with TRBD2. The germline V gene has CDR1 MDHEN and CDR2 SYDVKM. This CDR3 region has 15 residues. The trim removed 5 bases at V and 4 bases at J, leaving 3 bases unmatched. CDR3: CASSATSGGYNEQFF. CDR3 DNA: TGTGCCAGCAGTGCAACTAGCGGGGGGTACAATGAGCAGTTCTTC.

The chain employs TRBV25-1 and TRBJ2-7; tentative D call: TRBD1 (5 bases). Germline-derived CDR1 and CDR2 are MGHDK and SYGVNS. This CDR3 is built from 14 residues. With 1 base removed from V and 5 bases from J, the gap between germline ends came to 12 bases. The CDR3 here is CASSESKGPHEQYF. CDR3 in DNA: TGTGCCAGCAGTGAATCCAAGGGGCCCCACGAGCAGTACTTC.

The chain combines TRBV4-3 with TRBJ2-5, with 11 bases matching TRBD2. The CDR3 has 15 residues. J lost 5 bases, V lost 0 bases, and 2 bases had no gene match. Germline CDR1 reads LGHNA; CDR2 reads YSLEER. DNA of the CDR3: TGCGCCAGCAGCCAAGAGCCTAGCGGGGGGGAGACCCAGTACTTC. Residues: CASSQEPSGGETQYF.

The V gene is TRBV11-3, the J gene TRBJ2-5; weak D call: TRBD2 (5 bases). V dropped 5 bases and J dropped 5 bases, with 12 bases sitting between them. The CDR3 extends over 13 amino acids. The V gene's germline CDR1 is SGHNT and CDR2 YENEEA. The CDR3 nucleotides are TGTGCCAGCAGCGTTTTCGGGGAGGAGACCCAGTACTTC. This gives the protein CASSVFGEETQYF.

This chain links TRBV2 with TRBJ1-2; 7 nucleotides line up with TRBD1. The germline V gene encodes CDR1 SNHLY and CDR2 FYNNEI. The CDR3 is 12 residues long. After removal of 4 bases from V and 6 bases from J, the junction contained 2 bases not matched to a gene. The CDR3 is CASSGQGDGYTF. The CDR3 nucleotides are TGTGCCAGCAGTGGACAGGGTGATGGCTACACCTTC.

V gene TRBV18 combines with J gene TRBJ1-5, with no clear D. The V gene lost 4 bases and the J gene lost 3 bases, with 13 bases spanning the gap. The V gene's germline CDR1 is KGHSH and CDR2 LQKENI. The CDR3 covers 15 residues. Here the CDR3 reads CASSRGLTDNQPQHF. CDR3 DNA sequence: TGTGCCAGCTCACGCGGACTGACGGACAATCAGCCCCAGCATTTT. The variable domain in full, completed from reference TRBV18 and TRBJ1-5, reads NAGVMQNPRHLVRRRGQEARLRCSPMKGHSHVYWYRQLPEEGLKFMVYLQKENIIDESGMPKERFSAEFPKEGPSILRIQQVVRGDSAAYFCASSRGLTDNQPQHFGDGTRLSIL.

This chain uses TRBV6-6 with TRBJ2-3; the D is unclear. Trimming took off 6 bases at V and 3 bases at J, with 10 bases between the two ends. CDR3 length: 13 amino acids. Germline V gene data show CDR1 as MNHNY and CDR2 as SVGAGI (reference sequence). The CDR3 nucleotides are TGTGCCAGCAGAAGGGTGCCAACAGATACGCAGTATTTT. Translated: CASRRVPTDTQYF.